This paragraph reports one T cell receptor (beta chain). This record belongs to a study of OX40 agonist ivuxolimab in advanced cancers. Study context: An anti-OX40 (CD134) antibody with agonistic activity, ivuxolimab, was administered to patients.

The germline gives CDR1 SGHAT, CDR2 FQNNGV. V gave up 2 bases and J gave up 4 bases, with 8 bases separating them. This CDR3 spans 13 amino acids. Profiling relied on immunoSEQ multiplex PCR, and the TCRdb table lists in-frame clones only, not all of them. The sample lists 50,000 to 80,000 clones; approximately 84% were seen once. This chain connects TRBV11-2 to TRBJ1-2; D uncertain. The origin of this receptor is an adult with an advanced solid tumor such as melanoma, head and neck, liver or kidney cancer. The specimen was CD4+ or CD8+ T cells sorted from blood, collected in a trial of the OX40 agonist ivuxolimab. Here the CDR3 reads CASSLNNGYGYTF. The CDR3 region has the DNA TGTGCCAGCAGCTTAAACAACGGCTATGGCTACACCTTC.